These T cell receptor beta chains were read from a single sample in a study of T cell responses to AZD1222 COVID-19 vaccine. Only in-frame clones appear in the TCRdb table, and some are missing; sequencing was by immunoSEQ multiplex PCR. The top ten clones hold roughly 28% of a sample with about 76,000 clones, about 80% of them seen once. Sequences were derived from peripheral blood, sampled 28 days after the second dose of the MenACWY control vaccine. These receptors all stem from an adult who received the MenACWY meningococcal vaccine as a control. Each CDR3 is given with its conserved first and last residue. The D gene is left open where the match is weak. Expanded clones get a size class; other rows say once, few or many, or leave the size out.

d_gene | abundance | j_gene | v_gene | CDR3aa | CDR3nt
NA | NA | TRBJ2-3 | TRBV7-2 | CASRGGTIDTQYF | TGTGCCAGCAGAGGGGGGACCATAGATACGCAGTATTTT
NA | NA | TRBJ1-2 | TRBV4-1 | CASSQEVQWGPNYGYTF | TGCGCCAGCAGCCAAGAGGTTCAGTGGGGACCTAACTATGGCTACACCTTC
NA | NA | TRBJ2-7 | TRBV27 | CASIPYEQYF | TGTGCCAGCATCCCCTACGAGCAGTACTTC
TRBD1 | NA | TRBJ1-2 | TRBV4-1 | CASSQGPTGLQRDGYTF | TGCGCCAGCAGCCAAGGACCGACAGGGCTCCAGAGGGATGGCTACACCTTC
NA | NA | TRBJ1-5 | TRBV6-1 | CASSSGGERQPQHF | TGTGCCAGCAGTTCAGGTGGGGAAAGGCAGCCCCAGCATTTT
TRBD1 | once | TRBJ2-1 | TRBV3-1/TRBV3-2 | CASSPDRSSYNEQFF | TGTGCCAGCAGCCCGGACAGGAGCTCCTACAATGAGCAGTTCTTC
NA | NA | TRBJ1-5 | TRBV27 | CASSPYATSELGQPQHF | TGTGCCAGCAGTCCCTACGCGACGTCGGAGCTGGGTCAGCCCCAGCATTTT
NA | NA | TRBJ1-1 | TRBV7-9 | CASSLNTEAFF | TGTGCCAGCAGCTTAAACACTGAAGCTTTCTTT
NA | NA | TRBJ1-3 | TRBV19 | CASSISDHSGNTIYF | TGTGCCAGTAGTATATCCGACCACTCTGGAAACACCATATATTTT
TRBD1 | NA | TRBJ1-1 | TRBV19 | CASSISNTGGTEAFF | TGTGCCAGTAGTATATCGAACACAGGGGGGACTGAAGCTTTCTTT
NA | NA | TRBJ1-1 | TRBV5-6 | CASSVPGADTEAFF | TGTGCCAGCAGCGTCCCGGGGGCGGACACTGAAGCTTTCTTT
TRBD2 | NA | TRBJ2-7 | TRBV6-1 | CASSEASGGNAYEQYF | TGTGCCAGCAGTGAAGCTAGCGGGGGTAACGCCTACGAGCAGTACTTC
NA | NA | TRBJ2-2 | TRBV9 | CASSVVADYTGELFF | TGTGCCAGCAGCGTAGTCGCGGACTACACCGGGGAGCTGTTTTTT
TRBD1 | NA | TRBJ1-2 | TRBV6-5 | CASRLLTGNGYTF | TGTGCCAGCAGACTCCTGACAGGGAATGGCTACACCTTC
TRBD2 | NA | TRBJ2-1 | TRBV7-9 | CASSLGGGSNEQFF | TGTGCCAGCAGCTTAGGCGGGGGAAGCAATGAGCAGTTCTTC
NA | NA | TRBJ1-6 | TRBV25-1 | CASGEAGDSPLHF | TGTGCCAGCGGTGAGGCTGGTGATTCACCCCTCCACTTT
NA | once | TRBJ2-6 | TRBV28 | CASSLPGGPSGANVLTF | TGTGCCAGCAGTTTGCCCGGGGGTCCGTCTGGGGCCAACGTCCTGACTTTC
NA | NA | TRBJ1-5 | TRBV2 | CASNGGGEEAQPQHF | TGTGCCAGCAACGGTGGTGGGGAGGAGGCTCAGCCCCAGCATTTT
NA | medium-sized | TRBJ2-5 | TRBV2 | CASSEGSHSETQYF | TGTGCCAGCAGTGAAGGTAGCCATAGCGAGACCCAGTACTTC
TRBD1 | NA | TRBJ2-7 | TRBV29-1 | CSAWGQGRNEQYF | TGCAGCGCCTGGGGACAGGGTAGGAACGAGCAGTACTTC
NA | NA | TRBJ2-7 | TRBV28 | CASRPSGGYEQYF | TGTGCCAGCAGACCGTCCGGAGGGTACGAGCAGTACTTC
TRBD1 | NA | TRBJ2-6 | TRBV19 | CASSTSGQGLVTGANVLTF | TGTGCCAGTAGTACCTCCGGACAGGGCTTAGTAACTGGGGCCAACGTCCTGACTTTC
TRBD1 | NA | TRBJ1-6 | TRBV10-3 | CAANKGQDSPLHF | TGTGCCGCTAACAAGGGACAGGATTCACCCCTCCACTTT
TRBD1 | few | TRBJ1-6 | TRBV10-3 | CAIRTGGVEDSPLHF | TGTGCCATCAGGACAGGGGGCGTTGAGGATTCACCCCTCCACTTT
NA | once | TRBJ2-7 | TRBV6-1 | CASSEAVGQQYF | TGTGCCAGCAGTGAAGCGGTGGGACAGCAGTACTTC
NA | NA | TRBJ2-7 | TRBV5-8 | CASSLAGISRTYEQYF | TGTGCCAGCAGTTTGGCCGGGATATCCCGCACCTACGAGCAGTACTTC
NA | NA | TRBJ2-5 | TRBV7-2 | CASSSNSARETQYF | TGTGCCAGCAGCTCGAACTCGGCACGGGAGACCCAGTACTTC
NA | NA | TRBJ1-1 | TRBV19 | CASSIEGRLNTEAFF | TGTGCCAGTAGTATAGAAGGCAGATTGAACACTGAAGCTTTCTTT
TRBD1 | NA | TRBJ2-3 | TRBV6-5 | CATDRGTIEGDTQYF | TGTGCCACTGACAGGGGGACAATTGAGGGAGATACGCAGTATTTT
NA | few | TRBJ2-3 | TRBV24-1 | CATSGRSRGEADTQYF | TGTGCCACCAGTGGCCGAAGCAGGGGTGAGGCAGATACGCAGTATTTT
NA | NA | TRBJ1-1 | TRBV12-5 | CASGSRFRPREAFF | TGTGCTAGTGGTTCCCGCTTTCGGCCCCGGGAAGCTTTCTTT
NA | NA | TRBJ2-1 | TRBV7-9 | CASSLMGGTYNEQFF | TGTGCCAGCAGCTTAATGGGGGGCACCTACAATGAGCAGTTCTTC
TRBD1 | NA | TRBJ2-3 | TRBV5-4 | CASRLRGQGTDTQYF | TGTGCCAGCAGGCTCAGGGGACAGGGCACAGATACGCAGTATTTT
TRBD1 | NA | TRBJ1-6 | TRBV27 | CASSSLGTVNSPLHF | TGTGCCAGCAGTTCCTTGGGGACAGTCAATTCACCCCTCCACTTT
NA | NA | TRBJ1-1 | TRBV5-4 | CASSLEVWDTEAFF | TGTGCCAGCAGCCTGGAGGTCTGGGACACTGAAGCTTTCTTT
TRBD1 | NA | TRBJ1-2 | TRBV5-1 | CASSLSGQGGYGYTF | TGCGCCAGCAGCTTGTCTGGACAGGGTGGTTATGGCTACACCTTC
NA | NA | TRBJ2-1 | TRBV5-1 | CASSLAPRRLHNEQFF | TGCGCCAGCAGCTTGGCCCCCCGCCGCCTCCACAATGAGCAGTTCTTC
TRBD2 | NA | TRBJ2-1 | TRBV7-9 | CASSFGGTYNEQFF | TGTGCCAGCAGCTTCGGGGGGACCTACAATGAGCAGTTCTTC
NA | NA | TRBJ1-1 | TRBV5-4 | CASSLGIGVEAFF | TGTGCCAGCAGCTTGGGAATAGGGGTTGAAGCTTTCTTT
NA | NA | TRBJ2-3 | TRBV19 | CASSPGRTTGQYF | TGTGCCAGTAGCCCCGGACGGACCACGGGGCAGTATTTT
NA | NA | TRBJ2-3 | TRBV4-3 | CASSQGRQEPPDTQYF | TGCGCCAGCAGCCAGGGGAGACAGGAACCCCCAGATACGCAGTATTTT